The 3 T cell receptor beta chains below come from one sample, sequenced in a study of OX40 agonist ivuxolimab in advanced cancers. Sequencing used immunoSEQ multiplex PCR; TCRdb keeps in-frame clones, though not all of them. The sample has over 15,000 clones, 83% seen once. The sequenced sample was CD4+ or CD8+ T cells sorted from blood, obtained in a trial of the OX40 agonist ivuxolimab. These receptors were obtained from an adult with an advanced solid tumor such as melanoma, head and neck, liver or kidney cancer.

Points on this clone: This sample also contains other DNA sequences that code for the same CDR3. The chain recombines TRBV7-9 with TRBJ1-5; D not resolved. Germline values: CDR1 SEHNR, CDR2 FQNEAQ (reference sequence). This CDR3 spans 14 amino acids. The V end lost 0 bases, the J end lost 0 bases, and 3 bases lay between the germline ends. CDR3 DNA: TGTGCCAGCAGCTTAGCGGGTAGCAATCAGCCCCAGCATTTT. This encodes CASSLAGSNQPQHF.

By proportion, this clone is medium-sized. V and J are TRBV5-6 and TRBJ1-1, with D perhaps matching TRBD1 (5 bases). Germline lookup yields CDR1 SGHDT and CDR2 YYEEEE. V was cut by 4 bases and J by 1 base, with 20 bases left in between. This CDR3 has 17 residues. CDR3 loop: CASSLPFRALRNTEAFF. The CDR3 DNA sequence: TGTGCCAGCAGCCTCCCCTTCAGGGCTCTAAGGAACACTGAAGCTTTCTTT.

The V gene is TRBV27, the J gene TRBJ1-4; D uncertain. CDR3 length: 16 residues. Germline V gene lookup returns CDR1 MNHEY and CDR2 SMNVEV (reference sequence). V lost 1 base and J lost 7, with 16 bases in between. The CDR3 bases are TGTGCCAGCAGTTTATGGGGTGACTCGGAAGGTGAAAAACTGTTTTTT. As protein: CASSLWGDSEGEKLFF.